One and the same sample provided the 14 T cell receptor beta chains below, sequenced in a study of T cells in Graves' hyperthyroidism and ophthalmopathy. Amplification of TCR beta CDR3 regions was performed using RNA transcripts as template. HTBI primers drove first-round RT-PCR of the TCR CDR3. MiXCR, applied by TCRdb to the multiplex PCR reads, yields one record per CDR3 protein. The sample has a few hundred thousand distinct CDR3 sequences, 15% to 20% seen once. The sample taken for sequencing was blood. The receptors were gathered from a woman between 50 and 59 years old with Graves' hyperthyroidism.

This clonotype was counted at least ten times. This chain connects TRBV2 to TRBJ2-5; tentatively, D is TRBD1 (5 bases). Germline-derived CDR1 and CDR2 are SNHLY and FYNNEI. The CDR3 is made up of 15 amino acids. CDR3 residues: CATEIEGKKGETQYF. For the CDR3, the DNA is TGTGCAACAGAGATTGAAGGAAAAAAGGGGGAGACCCAGTACTTC.

This clonotype was detected a few times. The CDR3 DNA is TGTGCCAGCGGACTACAGATCCAAGAGACCCAGTACTTC. It specifies CASGLQIQETQYF. This chain joins TRBV6-1 and TRBJ2-5, with a possible D match to TRBD2 (6 bases). Between the trimmed V and J ends, which lost 8 bases and 1 base, there was a span of 11 bases. Germline CDR1 reads MNHNS; CDR2 reads SASEGT. The CDR3 extends over 13 amino acids.

V is TRBV19 and J is TRBJ1-2; maybe TRBD1 (6 bases). Trimming removed 6 bases at V and 5 bases at J, with 16 bases between. The CDR3 is 14 amino acids. Germline V gene lookup returns CDR1 LNHDA and CDR2 SQIVND (reference sequence). CDR3 sequence reads: CASSPRTAAYGYTF. The DNA for the CDR3 is TGTGCCAGTAGCCCAAGGACAGCCGCTTATGGCTACACCTTC.

This chain joins TRBV7-8 and TRBJ1-5; 9 bases agree with TRBD1. The CDR3 totals 16 residues. Looked up from germline, CDR1 is SGHVS and CDR2 is FQNEAQ. The J segment lost 4 bases and the V segment lost 5 bases, leaving 9 bases of the junction unmatched. The CDR3 loop is CASSPTGGAWNQPQHF. DNA of the CDR3: TGTGCCAGCAGCCCCACAGGGGGCGCGTGGAATCAGCCCCAGCATTTT.

The chain couples TRBV27 to TRBJ2-5; D uncertain. The CDR3 is 13 residues long. The V end was cut by 6 bases, the J end by 5 bases, with 13 bases between. Germline V gene lookup returns CDR1 MNHEY and CDR2 SMNVEV (reference sequence). CDR3: CASRSIGRETQYF. Written as DNA, the CDR3 is TGTGCCAGCAGGAGCATAGGAAGGGAGACCCAGTACTTC.

This chain uses TRBV6-1 with TRBJ1-2; D call uncertain. Germline lookup yields CDR1 MNHNS and CDR2 SASEGT. The ends were cut back, 5 bases at V and 6 bases at J, with 10 bases in the middle. CDR3 length: 12 residues. CDR3 DNA sequence: TGTGCCAGCAGTCTTATGCGTAATGGCTACACCTTC. This codes for CASSLMRNGYTF.

This clonotype occurred many times. J is TRBJ1-4 and V is TRBV10-3, with 7 bases fitting TRBD1. The length of the CDR3 is 14 residues. The V segment lost 4 bases and the J segment 6 bases; nucleotides outside the gene matches: 5. Germline CDR1 ENHRY, CDR2 SYGVKD. CDR3 in amino acids: CAISATGDHEKLFF. The CDR3 coding sequence is TGTGCCATCAGTGCAACAGGGGACCATGAAAAACTGTTTTTT.

In this sample, this clonotype turned up many times. Here the CDR3 DNA reads TGCGCCAGCAGCGCGGGGACAGCGAATGAGCAGTTCTTC. As protein: CASSAGTANEQFF. V and J are TRBV5-1 and TRBJ2-1; TRBD1 might be the D (7 bases). Germline V lookup: CDR1 SGHRS, CDR2 YFSETQ. V lost 4 bases, J lost 7 bases, and 12 bases lay in between. The CDR3 has 13 amino acids.

The CDR3: CASSQDSQGTNTIYF. The CDR3 DNA sequence: TGTGCCAGCAGCCAAGATTCACAGGGAACAAACACCATATATTTT. The chain uses TRBV3-1 and TRBJ1-3, with D perhaps TRBD1 (6 bases). The CDR3 contains 15 residues. With 0 bases removed from V and 6 bases from J, the gap between germline ends came to 12 bases. Germline V CDR1 and CDR2: LGHDT, YNNKEL (reference sequence).

Ten or more counts support this clonotype. V gene TRBV11-1 combines with J gene TRBJ2-2; D gene unclear. The germline gives CDR1 SGHAT, CDR2 FQDESV (reference sequence). The CDR3 spans 14 residues. Deletions cut 5 bases from V and 4 bases from J, with 11 bases between. DNA for the CDR3: TGTGCCAGCAGCGCAGGATGGGGCACCGGGGAGCTGTTTTTT. Translating gives CASSAGWGTGELFF. The full variable domain, completed using reference TRBV11-1 and TRBJ2-2, is EAEVAQSPRYKITEKSQAVAFWCDPISGHATLYWYRQILGQGPELLVQFQDESVVDDSQLPKDRFSAERLKGVDSTLKIQPAELGDSAMYLCASSAGWGTGELFFGEGSRLTVL.

The rearrangement uses TRBV7-8 and TRBJ2-1, with TRBD2 matching over 9 bases. Germline-derived CDR1 and CDR2 are SGHVS and FQNEAQ. The V segment lost 1 base and the J segment 4 bases; nucleotides outside the gene matches: 5. This CDR3 contains 16 residues. DNA of the CDR3: TGTGCCAGCAGCTTAGATTCGGCGGGAGGGTACAATGAGCAGTTCTTC. Residues: CASSLDSAGGYNEQFF.

This clonotype has a count of ten or more. The chain uses TRBV9 and TRBJ1-1; no clear D. The length of the CDR3 is 13 residues. V was clipped by 1 base and J by 0 bases, with 4 bases between them. CDR1 SGDLS and CDR2 YYNGEE come from the germline V gene. The CDR3 loop reads CASSVLMNTEAFF. DNA of the CDR3: TGTGCCAGCAGCGTACTCATGAACACTGAAGCTTTCTTT.

In this sample, this clonotype turned up many times. The chain has TRBV12-3 or TRBV12-4 and TRBJ1-5; 8 bases line up with TRBD1. The CDR3 totals 13 residues. J gave up 7 bases and V 5 bases, and 4 bases lay outside the gene matches. CDR3 bases: TGTGCCAGCAGTCAGGGGGCGGAACAGCCCCAGCATTTT. The encoded protein is CASSQGAEQPQHF.

In its sample, this clonotype was seen a few times. The chain uses TRBV11-2 and TRBJ2-7; 7 nucleotides match TRBD2. Germline V lookup: CDR1 SGHAT, CDR2 FQNNGV. The junction had 9 bases not matched to a gene; V was cut back by 1 base and J by 6 bases. The length of the CDR3 is 15 residues. The CDR3 region is CASSLAAGDRTEQYF. CDR3 in DNA: TGTGCCAGCAGCTTAGCTGCGGGAGATCGGACCGAGCAGTACTTC.